Listed below are T cell receptor beta chains from one sample, sequenced in a study of OX40 agonist ivuxolimab in advanced cancers. The repertoire was sequenced with immunoSEQ multiplex PCR; TCRdb's copy has only in-frame clones and lacks some. The sample holds about 18,000 clones, roughly four fifths seen once. Sequences were derived from CD4+ or CD8+ T cells sorted from blood, sampled in a trial of the OX40 agonist ivuxolimab. The receptors here all came from an adult with an advanced solid tumor such as melanoma, head and neck, liver or kidney cancer. Each CDR3 is given without its conserved first and last residue.

j_gene: TRBJ2-2
v_gene: TRBV2
CDR3aa: ASFSGGANTGELF

j_gene: TRBJ2-4
v_gene: TRBV7-6
CDR3aa: ASSLGSGRGDIQY

j_gene: TRBJ2-1
v_gene: TRBV5-6
CDR3aa: ASSSGQYNEQF

j_gene: TRBJ1-3
v_gene: TRBV25-1
CDR3aa: ASSPDTLGGNTIY

j_gene: TRBJ2-7
v_gene: TRBV2
CDR3aa: ASSEVQYSEQY

j_gene: TRBJ1-1
v_gene: TRBV11-2
CDR3aa: ASSLGGTTEAF

j_gene: TRBJ2-7
v_gene: TRBV11-1
CDR3aa: ASSQALNSYEQY

j_gene: TRBJ1-4
v_gene: TRBV9
CDR3aa: ASSVGRFNEKLF

j_gene: TRBJ2-7
v_gene: TRBV5-4
CDR3aa: ASSSGLAGAYEQY

j_gene: TRBJ2-7
v_gene: TRBV19
CDR3aa: ASSIGYEQY

j_gene: TRBJ2-1
v_gene: TRBV11-3
CDR3aa: ASSFLLSDEQF

j_gene: TRBJ2-7
v_gene: TRBV5-6
CDR3aa: ASSAGSYYEQY

j_gene: TRBJ1-3
v_gene: TRBV11-2
CDR3aa: ASSLAVSSGNTIY

j_gene: TRBJ2-2
v_gene: TRBV27
CDR3aa: ATQRGIGELF

j_gene: TRBJ1-4
v_gene: TRBV7-8
CDR3aa: ASSPGVNLAEKLF

j_gene: TRBJ1-1
v_gene: TRBV5-1
CDR3aa: ASSFGTVNTEAF

j_gene: TRBJ2-5
v_gene: TRBV6-5
CDR3aa: ASSPGTAPSETQY

j_gene: TRBJ2-2
v_gene: TRBV27
CDR3aa: ASSEFGGSNTGELF

j_gene: TRBJ2-7
v_gene: TRBV27
CDR3aa: ASGLASYEQY

j_gene: TRBJ2-3
v_gene: TRBV28
CDR3aa: ASSLALSGGPHTDTQY

j_gene: TRBJ1-1
v_gene: TRBV29-1
CDR3aa: SVGIQNTEAF

j_gene: TRBJ1-2
v_gene: TRBV28
CDR3aa: ASSPSHGYT